A selection of T cell receptor beta chains follows, all from one sample in a study of cytomegalovirus exposure and HLA in healthy donors. The repertoire was sequenced with immunoSEQ multiplex PCR; TCRdb's copy has only in-frame clones and lacks some. Of some 190,000 clones listed, approximately 85% are singletons. Input material: PBMCs. The receptors were gathered from a woman aged 18-29 years in good health and CMV-seronegative. The CDR3 runs from the conserved cysteine through the conserved F or W. The D gene is left open where the match is weak. Size tells how often a clone was seen (once, few, many) or the class of an expanded clone, and some rows leave it out.

clone_size j_call d_call v_call cdr3_nt cdr3_aa
- TRBJ2-1 - TRBV11-2 TGTGCCAGCAGCTTAGCGACTCCCTACAATGAGCAGTTCTTC CASSLATPYNEQFF
- TRBJ2-4 - TRBV11-2 TGTGCCAGCAGCCCTCGCGAGAAAAACATTCAGTACTTC CASSPREKNIQYF
- TRBJ1-2 TRBD1 TRBV2 TGTGCCAGCAAAGGGGACAGAGCCACTAACTATGGCTACACCTTC CASKGDRATNYGYTF
- TRBJ1-1 - TRBV6-1 TGTGCCAGCAGTGGGGGTTACAGGGTTGACACTGAAGCTTTCTTT CASSGGYRVDTEAFF
- TRBJ2-1 TRBD2 TRBV2 TGTGCCAGCGGGGGACTAGGGGGGGAGTACAATGAGCAGTTCTTC CASGGLGGEYNEQFF
- TRBJ1-4 - TRBV30 TGTGCCTTCAAGGGGGGGCCGGCGGCTAATGAAAAACTGTTTTTT CAFKGGPAANEKLFF
- TRBJ2-1 - TRBV10-3 TGTGCCATCCGGAAGGAGGGGTCCTACAATGAGCAGTTCTTC CAIRKEGSYNEQFF
- TRBJ1-4 TRBD1 TRBV5-1 TGCGCCAGCAGGGGACAGGGGAATGAAAAACTGTTTTTT CASRGQGNEKLFF
- TRBJ2-7 TRBD2 TRBV6-1 TGTGCCAGCAGGGTGATACTAGCGGGAACCTACGAGCAGTACTTC CASRVILAGTYEQYF
once TRBJ2-1 - TRBV10-3 TGTGCCATCAGTGGAGGTCGGGGCTACAATGAGCAGTTCTTC CAISGGRGYNEQFF